The clone carrying this T cell receptor beta chain was seen repeatedly, ten times or more. The data derive from a study of T cells after posttransplantation cyclophosphamide. Method: immunoSEQ multiplex PCR; TCRdb's copy keeps in-frame clones and lacks some. The repertoire has 30,000 to 50,000 clones, none seen only once; the ten largest take 4.5%. CDR1 SGHAT and CDR2 FQDESV come from the germline V gene (reference sequence). The CDR3 is made up of 13 amino acids. V was clipped by 6 bases and J by 1 base, with 10 bases between them. What was sequenced was PBMCs. The TCR sequence derives from a woman aged 50 to 60 in good health and a related stem cell transplant donor. The chain couples TRBV11-1 to TRBJ2-7; D is perhaps TRBD1 (6 bases). The CDR3 DNA reads as TGTGCCAGCAGGGACAGTATTTCCTACGAGCAGTACTTC. Encoded protein: CASRDSISYEQYF.